The T cell receptor beta chain described here comes from a study of shared clonotypes between healthy human individuals (dated by TCRdb to 2018 to 2021). Describing the broader study: The cohort included a few men and two women between 18 and 49 years of age. For each donor, CD4 naive and CD4 memory were each given three plates, CD8 naive was given two plates, and CD8 memory was given one plate. The study deeply sequenced blood TCR repertoires of five healthy adults to estimate repertoire size and the extent of clonotype sharing between individuals. Libraries were prepared and TCR repertoires were sequenced by different laboratories using diverse techniques, in order to increase sequencing depth and limit assay-specific biases. Leukapheresis yielded between about 0.85 and 9.5 billion PBMCs per donor. Points the paper makes about the study in general: Roughly 5.2% of naive CD4, roughly 3.5% of naive CD8, approximately 2.2% of memory CD4, and about 0.4% of memory CD8 clonotypes were shared across four donors. The genetic and exposure-history diversity represented was limited by the small number of donors. Larger estimated clonotype richness was generally found for naive subsets than for memory subsets. Clonotypes shared by all four sorted-subset donors showed higher generation probabilities than non-shared clonotypes. Sampling was limited to blood, and TCR repertoires in tissue likely differ from TCR repertoires in blood. Pairwise subsampling led to the expectation that sequencing depth would affect the degree of clonotype sharing among donors. Even with the large sequencing depth, rarefaction of the sorted-subset datasets indicated that sequencing was incomplete.

The donors were healthy, HIV-negative adults who had no recently reported acute infections or vaccinations. Only Caucasian adults living in Nashville, Tennessee, USA were represented among the donors. Magnetic negative selection was used to enrich CD4+ T cells, after which naive cells were positively selected on CD45RA and the negative fraction became the memory subset. Blood was obtained by leukapheresis, after which PBMCs were separated by Ficoll-Histopaque density gradient centrifugation and cryopreserved in liquid nitrogen vapor phase. Analytical flow cytometry was used to check the purity and quantity of every magnetically sorted T cell population. Genomic DNA was isolated from every sorted fraction and measured by UV absorbance on a Nanodrop 2000c. Using the deep immunoSEQ assay, multiplex PCR amplified TCR CDR3 regions from genomic DNA. Extracted genomic DNA from each cell subset was spread evenly across all wells of several immunoSEQ 96-well plates, with each plate serving as a replicate. For sorted subsets, approximately 0.2 ug of genomic DNA, equivalent to around 29,000 T cell genomes, went into each replicate PCR. Purified libraries were measured with a Qubit 3.0 fluorometer, size-checked on a Bioanalyzer 2100, and measured again with the KAPA Library Quantification kit. Every immunoSEQ 96-well plate was sequenced on a separate single-read 150-cycle Illumina NextSeq 550 flow cell. Concerning the study's data processing: The immunoSEQ output contained only junctional sequences without quality scores, so filtering could not match that applied to full-length reads. Sequences were annotated with PyIR, a Python wrapper for IgBLAST v1.9, using IMGT germline references to assign V/J genes and CDR3. Any read was removed if the V/J assignment was weak (E-value above 1e-6), the CDR3 was missing, or the read contained stop codons, out-of-frame junctions, or ambiguous translated residues. V3J clonotypes were defined as sequences sharing an identical inferred V gene, J gene, and CDR3 amino acid sequence. To compute the percentage overlap between repertoires, the number of shared unique clonotypes was divided by the size of the smaller repertoire. Repertoire richness was assessed with RTK rarefaction, the Chao1 estimator, and Recon v2.1 estimates of unobserved clonotypes. Generation probabilities were computed with OLGA for all TCRbeta clonotypes obtained by the gDNA method from a handful of donors. TCRdb took this table from immuneACCESS and kept in-frame rearrangements with V and J called. Such tables lack part of the clones; where checked against another copy, unresolved V genes explain under half of the gap, and the rest is unexplained. From that table come the V and J calls and clone size; the DNA was used to work out D and trimming. The sample yields about 2.4 million clones; approximately 93% were counted once. The ten largest make up 0.36% of the sample.

To note about this clone: Its antigen remains undetermined. Base qualities are missing; no much larger clone stands one base away.

This clonotype was obtained from a man aged 18 to 29 in good health. Some clones in this sample may be carry-over from other donors' samples. Input material: naive CD4+ T cells from PBMCs. The cell subset or site label, as the study defines it: CD45RA+ positively selected.

The CDR3 region has the sequence CASSRELNTEAFF. Here is the DNA: TGTGCCAGCAGTAGGGAGCTGAACACTGAAGCTTTCTTT. In this chain, TRBV14 is recombined with TRBJ1-1; a confident D gene designation cannot be given. CDR1 SGHDN and CDR2 FVKESK were looked up in the germline V gene. V loses 6 bases, J loses 0 bases, and the germline ends lie 8 bases apart. Spanning cysteine to phenylalanine, the CDR3 consists of 13 amino acids. The read is trimmed to its CDR3 DNA, 39 bases read in frame from base 1.